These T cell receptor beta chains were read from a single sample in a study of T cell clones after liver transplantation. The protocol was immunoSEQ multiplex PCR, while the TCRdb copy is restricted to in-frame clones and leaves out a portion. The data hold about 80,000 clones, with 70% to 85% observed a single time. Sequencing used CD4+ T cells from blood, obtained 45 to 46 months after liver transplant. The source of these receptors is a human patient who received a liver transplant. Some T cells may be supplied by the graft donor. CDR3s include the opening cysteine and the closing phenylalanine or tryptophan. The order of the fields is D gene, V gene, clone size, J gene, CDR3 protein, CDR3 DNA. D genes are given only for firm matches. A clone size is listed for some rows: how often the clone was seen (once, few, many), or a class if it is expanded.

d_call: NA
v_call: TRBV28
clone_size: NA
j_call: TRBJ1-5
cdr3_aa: CASSLFREDQPQHF
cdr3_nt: TGTGCCAGCAGTTTATTTCGGGAAGATCAGCCCCAGCATTTT

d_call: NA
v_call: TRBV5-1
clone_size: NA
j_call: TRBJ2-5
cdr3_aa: CASSATPQETQYF
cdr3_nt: TGCGCCAGCAGCGCTACTCCCCAAGAGACCCAGTACTTC

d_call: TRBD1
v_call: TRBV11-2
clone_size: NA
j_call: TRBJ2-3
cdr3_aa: CASSFRGDRADTQYF
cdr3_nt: TGTGCCAGCAGCTTTAGAGGGGACAGAGCAGATACGCAGTATTTT

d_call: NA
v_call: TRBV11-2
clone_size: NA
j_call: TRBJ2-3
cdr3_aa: CASSLDWRGATDTQYF
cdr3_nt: TGTGCCAGCAGCTTAGATTGGCGGGGAGCCACAGATACGCAGTATTTT

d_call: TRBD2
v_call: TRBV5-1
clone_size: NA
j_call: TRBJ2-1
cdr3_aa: CASSLVSGGRRNEQFF
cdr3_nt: TGCGCCAGCAGCTTGGTTTCGGGCGGGAGGAGGAATGAGCAGTTCTTC

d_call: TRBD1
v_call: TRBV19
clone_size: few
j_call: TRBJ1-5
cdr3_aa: CASSIPFRQGGNQPQHF
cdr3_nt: TGTGCCAGTAGTATACCTTTCAGACAGGGCGGCAATCAGCCCCAGCATTTT

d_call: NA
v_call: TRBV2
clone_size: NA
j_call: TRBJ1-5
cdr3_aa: CASRELPGYQPQHF
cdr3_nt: TGTGCCAGCAGGGAGCTCCCAGGATATCAGCCCCAGCATTTT

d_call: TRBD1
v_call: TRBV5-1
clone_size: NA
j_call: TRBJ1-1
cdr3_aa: CASSLVGTEGNTEAFF
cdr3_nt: TGCGCCAGCAGCTTGGTGGGGACAGAAGGGAACACTGAAGCTTTCTTT

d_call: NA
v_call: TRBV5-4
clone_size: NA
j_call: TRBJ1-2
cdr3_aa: CASSSPQPGLEGYTF
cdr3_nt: TGTGCCAGCAGCTCCCCCCAACCAGGGCTGGAAGGCTACACCTTC

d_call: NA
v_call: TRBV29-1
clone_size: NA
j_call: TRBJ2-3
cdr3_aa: CSVARGLAYTDTQYF
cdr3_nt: TGCAGCGTGGCCCGTGGGCTAGCTTACACAGATACGCAGTATTTT

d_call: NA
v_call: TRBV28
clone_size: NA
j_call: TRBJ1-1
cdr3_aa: CASSLPGPARAFF
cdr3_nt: TGTGCCAGCAGTTTACCTGGACCGGCTCGAGCTTTCTTT

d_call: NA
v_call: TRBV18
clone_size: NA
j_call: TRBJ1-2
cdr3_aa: CASSPSIKSNYGYTF
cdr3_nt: TGTGCCAGCTCACCTTCAATCAAATCTAACTATGGCTACACCTTC

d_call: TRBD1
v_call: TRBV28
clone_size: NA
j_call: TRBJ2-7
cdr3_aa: CASSPDRVVHEQYF
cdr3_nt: TGTGCCAGCAGTCCGGACAGGGTGGTCCACGAGCAGTACTTC

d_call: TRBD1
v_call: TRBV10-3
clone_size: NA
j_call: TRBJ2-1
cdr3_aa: CAISESGGGQFF
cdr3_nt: TGTGCCATCAGTGAGTCAGGGGGCGGACAGTTCTTC

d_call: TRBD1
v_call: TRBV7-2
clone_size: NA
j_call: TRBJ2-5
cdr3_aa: CASTMDRLNQETQYF
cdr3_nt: TGTGCCAGCACGATGGACAGGTTGAACCAAGAGACCCAGTACTTC

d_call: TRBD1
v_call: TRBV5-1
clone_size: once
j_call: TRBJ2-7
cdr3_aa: CASQAGQAYEQYF
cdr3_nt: TGCGCCAGCCAGGCGGGACAGGCCTACGAGCAGTACTTC

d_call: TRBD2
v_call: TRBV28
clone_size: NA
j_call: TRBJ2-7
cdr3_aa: CASTPGTSGYEQYF
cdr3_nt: TGTGCCAGCACTCCCGGGACTAGCGGCTACGAGCAGTACTTC

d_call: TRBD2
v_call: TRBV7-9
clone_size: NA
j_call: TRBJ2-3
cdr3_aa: CASSLDPLAGTLTDTQYF
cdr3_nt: TGTGCCAGCAGCTTAGACCCCCTAGCGGGGACCCTCACAGATACGCAGTATTTT

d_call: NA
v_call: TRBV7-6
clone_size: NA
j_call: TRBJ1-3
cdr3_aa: CASSLDGGNTIYF
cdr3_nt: TGTGCCAGCAGCTTAGACGGTGGAAACACCATATATTTT

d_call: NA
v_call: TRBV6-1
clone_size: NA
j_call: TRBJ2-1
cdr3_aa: CASSEPGLPTDEQFF
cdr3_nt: TGTGCCAGCAGTGAACCCGGACTACCCACGGATGAGCAGTTCTTC

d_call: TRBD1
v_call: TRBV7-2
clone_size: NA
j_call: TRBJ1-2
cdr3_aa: CASSPRTGGYGYTF
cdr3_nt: TGTGCCAGCAGCCCTAGGACAGGGGGCTATGGCTACACCTTC

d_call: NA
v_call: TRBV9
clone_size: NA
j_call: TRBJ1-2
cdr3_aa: CASSPQGAGYGYTF
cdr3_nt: TGTGCCAGCAGCCCCCAAGGGGCAGGGTATGGCTACACCTTC

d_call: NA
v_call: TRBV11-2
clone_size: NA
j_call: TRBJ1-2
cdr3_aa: CASSLGGNYGYTF
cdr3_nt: TGTGCCAGCAGCTTAGGAGGGAACTATGGCTACACCTTC

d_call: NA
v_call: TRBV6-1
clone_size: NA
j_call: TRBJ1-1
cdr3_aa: CASSDVVNTEAFF
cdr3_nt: TGTGCCAGCAGTGACGTAGTGAACACTGAAGCTTTCTTT

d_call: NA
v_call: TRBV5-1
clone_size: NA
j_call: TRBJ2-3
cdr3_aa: CASSLLSGGTDTQYF
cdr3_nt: TGCGCCAGCAGCTTGCTGTCAGGGGGCACAGATACGCAGTATTTT

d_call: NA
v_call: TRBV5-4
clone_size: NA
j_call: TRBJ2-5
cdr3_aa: CASSLERGEETQYF
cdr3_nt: TGTGCCAGCAGCTTGGAAAGGGGTGAGGAGACCCAGTACTTC